The 23 T cell receptor beta chains given below trace back to one sample, sequenced in a study of blood T cell repertoires in COVID-19. Clones were sequenced by immunoSEQ multiplex PCR, and TCRdb holds only the in-frame ones, with some missing. Counted here are fewer than 200,000 clones, roughly 79% occurring once; the ten biggest clones make up around 12%. Sequenced material: peripheral blood. The receptors originated from a woman older than 75 with COVID-19, enrolled during active disease.

In DNA form, the CDR3 reads TGTGCCATCAGTGATAGGCAGCAAGGGGACACCGGGGAGCTGTTTTTT. This sequence encodes CAISDRQQGDTGELFF. This sequence joins TRBV10-3 and TRBJ2-2; possibly TRBD1 for D (5 bases). With 3 bases removed from V and 3 bases from J, the gap between germline ends came to 14 bases. Per germline, CDR1 ENHRY and CDR2 SYGVKD. The CDR3 consists of 16 residues.

V gene TRBV27 combines with J gene TRBJ2-2, with 9 positions matching TRBD2. J gave up 5 bases and V 3 bases, and 7 bases lay outside the gene matches. CDR1 is MNHEY and CDR2 is SMNVEV in the germline V gene (reference sequence). CDR3 length: 16 amino acids. CDR3 coding DNA: TGTGCCAGCAGTTTCGATGCGGGGGGGACGACCGGGGAGCTGTTTTTT. Translated, it gives CASSFDAGGTTGELFF.

The V gene is TRBV29-1, the J gene TRBJ2-5; no definite D call. The CDR3 runs 13 residues. The germline V and J ends were trimmed by 2 bases and 5 bases, with 12 bases remaining between them. From germline, CDR1 is SQVTM and CDR2 ANQGSEA. CDR3 coding DNA: TGCAGCGTTGAATCGGGTCGTGGGGAGACCCAGTACTTC. This translates into CSVESGRGETQYF.

The chain links TRBV5-1 to TRBJ2-7; D is perhaps TRBD1 (6 bases). The CDR3 extends over 14 amino acids. The V gene's germline CDR1 is SGHRS and CDR2 YFSETQ. V dropped 2 bases and J dropped 4 bases, with 13 bases sitting between them. The CDR3, as DNA: TGCGCCAGCAGCTTTACAGGGTTCGGTTACGAGCAGTACTTC. Translated, it gives CASSFTGFGYEQYF. The full variable domain, completed using reference TRBV5-1 and TRBJ2-7, is KAGVTQTPRYLIKTRGQQVTLSCSPISGHRSVSWYQQTPGQGLQFLFEYFSETQRNKGNFPGRFSGRQFSNSRSEMNVSTLELGDSALYLCASSFTGFGYEQYFGPGTRLTVT.

The CDR3 spells CATRQGGWYEQYF. CDR3 coding DNA: TGTGCCACCAGGCAGGGGGGTTGGTACGAGCAGTACTTC. This rearrangement joins TRBV28 to TRBJ2-7; D may be TRBD1 (7 bases). The CDR3 is 13 residues long. The V gene lost 10 bases and the J gene lost 4 bases, with 17 bases spanning the gap. Germline assignment: CDR1 MDHEN and CDR2 SYDVKM.

V is TRBV6-5 and J is TRBJ1-5; 7 bases fit TRBD1. J gave up 4 bases and V 6 bases, and 9 bases lay outside the gene matches. This CDR3 is built from 15 residues. Germline CDR1 is MNHEY and CDR2 is SVGAGI. The CDR3 DNA reads TGTGCCAGCAGGGGGACAGCCATGGGAAATCAGCCCCAGCATTTT. It specifies CASRGTAMGNQPQHF.

The V gene is TRBV6-2 or TRBV6-3, the J gene TRBJ1-2, with D unresolved. The V end lost 2 bases, the J end lost 4 bases, and 23 bases lay between the germline ends. From germline, CDR1 is MNHEY and CDR2 SVGEGT. The CDR3 has 18 residues. The CDR3 reads CASSYTHPPVGGPYGYTF. DNA of the CDR3: TGTGCCAGCAGTTACACGCACCCTCCCGTTGGAGGGCCCTATGGCTACACCTTC.

The chain is built from TRBV5-8 and TRBJ1-5; D may be TRBD1 (5 bases). This CDR3 is built from 15 residues. Between the trimmed V and J ends, which lost 0 bases and 3 bases, there was a span of 10 bases. Germline values: CDR1 SGHTS, CDR2 YDEGEE. For the CDR3, the DNA is TGTGCCAGCAGCTTGGGACAGTGGAACAATCAGCCCCAGCATTTT. Its translation is CASSLGQWNNQPQHF.

The chain couples TRBV5-5 to TRBJ1-1; D possibly corresponds to TRBD1 (6 bases). Trimming left V 0 bases short and J 4 bases short, with 13 bases between. This CDR3 is 15 amino acids long. CDR1 SGHKS and CDR2 YYEKEE come from the germline V gene (reference sequence). CDR3 in amino acids: CASSLVGGGGTEAFF. In DNA, the CDR3 is TGTGCCAGCAGCTTGGTCGGGGGAGGGGGCACTGAAGCTTTCTTT.

The chain links TRBV2 to TRBJ2-7; 10 bases line up with TRBD1. The CDR3 extends over 15 amino acids. Germline-derived CDR1 and CDR2 are SNHLY and FYNNEI. V shed 7 bases and J 5 bases; nucleotides not matched to a gene: 11. The CDR3 loop is CASKVEEGTGDEQYF. The CDR3 nucleotides are TGTGCCAGCAAGGTAGAAGAGGGGACAGGGGACGAGCAGTACTTC.

A single count supports this clone. The chain combines TRBV7-9 with TRBJ2-7; D is possibly TRBD2 (5 bases). Germline values: CDR1 SEHNR, CDR2 FQNEAQ (reference sequence). CDR3 size: 13 residues. Trimming left V 0 bases short and J 5 bases short, with 8 bases between. CDR3 region: CASSLAGADEQYF. The CDR3 DNA follows: TGTGCCAGCAGCTTAGCGGGAGCGGACGAGCAGTACTTC.

The chain has TRBV2 and TRBJ2-5, with TRBD2 as a possible D gene (6 bases). In germline, CDR1 is SNHLY, CDR2 FYNNEI. V lost 2 bases to trimming and J lost 2 bases, with 9 bases between them. The CDR3 runs 14 residues. CDR3 nucleotide sequence: TGTGCCAGCAGTGAATCGGGAGCACAAGAGACCCAGTACTTC. Translated, it gives CASSESGAQETQYF. The full variable domain, in which reference TRBV2 and TRBJ2-5 provide the parts outside the CDR3, is EPEVTQTPSHQVTQMGQEVILRCVPISNHLYFYWYRQILGQKVEFLVSFYNNEISEKSEIFDDQFSVERPDGSNFTLKIRSTKLEDSAMYFCASSESGAQETQYFGPGTRLLVL.

The chain uses TRBV2 and TRBJ2-7; D is uncertain. Trimming pared 2 bases from V and 1 base from J, leaving 6 bases between. The CDR3 loop spans 13 amino acids. Germline V CDR1 and CDR2: SNHLY, FYNNEI. CDR3 bases: TGTGCCAGCAGTGAATATACTTCCTACGAGCAGTACTTC. This codes for CASSEYTSYEQYF.

The J gene is TRBJ1-5, the V gene TRBV5-8; no firm D call. CDR3 length: 14 residues. Trimming removed 0 bases from V and 4 bases from J, with 8 bases in between. The germline CDR1 and CDR2 sequences are SGHTS and YDEGEE. The CDR3 here is CASSLDPANQPQHF. The CDR3, as DNA: TGTGCCAGCAGCTTGGATCCTGCGAATCAGCCCCAGCATTTT.

This chain joins TRBV24-1 and TRBJ2-1, with D perhaps matching TRBD2 (6 bases). The V gene's germline CDR1 is KGHDR and CDR2 SFDVKD. V was clipped by 5 bases and J by 8 bases, with 12 bases between them. The CDR3 sequence is 13 residues long. The CDR3 loop is CATSGGAEDEQFF. The CDR3 DNA reads as TGTGCCACCAGTGGCGGGGCTGAGGATGAGCAGTTCTTC.

This clone was picked up a small number of times. The chain joins TRBV4-3 to TRBJ1-1, with a weak D call TRBD1 (5 bases). Germline V gene sequence: CDR1 LGHNA, CDR2 YSLEER. Between the trimmed V and J ends, which lost 0 bases and 4 bases, there was a span of 12 bases. This CDR3 region has 15 residues. In DNA form, the CDR3 reads TGCGCCAGCAGCCAAGACTTTACAGGCGGCACTGAAGCTTTCTTT. Its protein product is CASSQDFTGGTEAFF.

Here the CDR3 DNA reads TGTGCCAGTGGGACAGATACTCTCCCTGGTGAAAAACTGTTTTTT. Amino acid sequence: CASGTDTLPGEKLFF. This chain joins TRBV19 and TRBJ1-4, with TRBD1 matching 7 bases. J gave up 7 bases and V 8 bases, and 13 bases lay outside the gene matches. Germline CDR1 is LNHDA and CDR2 is SQIVND (reference sequence). The CDR3 totals 15 residues.

This clone has more than one count but fewer than ten. The gene calls are TRBV5-1 and TRBJ1-2; a possible D gene is TRBD1 (5 bases). The CDR3 runs 14 residues. Trimming pared 4 bases from V and 7 bases from J, leaving 17 bases between. Germline CDR1 SGHRS, CDR2 YFSETQ. The CDR3 spells CASSPRGQGGGYTF. The CDR3 bases are TGCGCCAGCAGCCCCCGAGGGCAGGGAGGTGGCTACACCTTC. The full variable domain, rest sourced from reference TRBV5-1 and TRBJ1-2, is KAGVTQTPRYLIKTRGQQVTLSCSPISGHRSVSWYQQTPGQGLQFLFEYFSETQRNKGNFPGRFSGRQFSNSRSEMNVSTLELGDSALYLCASSPRGQGGGYTFGSGTRLTVV.

The rearrangement links TRBV5-6 to TRBJ2-2, with TRBD1 matching over 10 bases. The trim removed 4 bases at V and 4 bases at J, leaving 4 bases unmatched. The CDR3 is 15 amino acids. Germline lookup yields CDR1 SGHDT and CDR2 YYEEEE. The CDR3 nucleotides read TGTGCCAGCAGCACGACAGGGGGCGTCACCGGGGAGCTGTTTTTT. Residues: CASSTTGGVTGELFF.

This clone was counted ten times or more. The chain has TRBV7-2 and TRBJ1-5; 7 bases match TRBD1. The CDR3 has 15 amino acids. Germline values: CDR1 SGHTA, CDR2 FQGNSA. V shed 5 bases, J shed 4 bases, and the junction held 8 bases outside the gene matches. CDR3 nucleotide sequence: TGTGCCAGCAGCCCCTACCCAGGGGGTAATCAGCCCCAGCATTTT. Protein sequence: CASSPYPGGNQPQHF.

This clone was observed a single time. This chain joins TRBV2 and TRBJ2-4; 7 bases fit TRBD1. Unmatched junction bases numbered 7, after V lost 7 bases and J lost 7 bases. This CDR3 comprises 13 residues. Germline CDR1 is SNHLY and CDR2 is FYNNEI. CDR3 DNA sequence: TGTGCCAGCAACCGGGACAGTAATAACATTCAGTACTTC. Translated: CASNRDSNNIQYF.

The V call is TRBV7-6, the J call TRBJ2-7, with 9 positions matching TRBD1. Germline values: CDR1 SGHVS, CDR2 FNYEAQ. This CDR3 is 15 amino acids long. After removal of 5 bases from V and 4 bases from J, the junction contained 9 bases not matched to a gene. CDR3 DNA sequence: TGTGCCAGCAGCCTCACCGGGACAGGGCCATACGAGCAGTACTTC. Translation gives CASSLTGTGPYEQYF.

The CDR3 DNA reads as TGTGCCAGTAGTCCAGTCATTATCTCATTTACGACGGGACAGGTCGTGTATGGCTACACCTTC. Translation gives CASSPVIISFTTGQVVYGYTF. The chain links TRBV19 to TRBJ1-2; 8 bases align to TRBD1. CDR1 LNHDA and CDR2 SQIVND come from the germline V gene (reference sequence). After removal of 5 bases from V and 5 bases from J, the junction contained 28 bases not matched to a gene. The CDR3 extends over 21 amino acids.